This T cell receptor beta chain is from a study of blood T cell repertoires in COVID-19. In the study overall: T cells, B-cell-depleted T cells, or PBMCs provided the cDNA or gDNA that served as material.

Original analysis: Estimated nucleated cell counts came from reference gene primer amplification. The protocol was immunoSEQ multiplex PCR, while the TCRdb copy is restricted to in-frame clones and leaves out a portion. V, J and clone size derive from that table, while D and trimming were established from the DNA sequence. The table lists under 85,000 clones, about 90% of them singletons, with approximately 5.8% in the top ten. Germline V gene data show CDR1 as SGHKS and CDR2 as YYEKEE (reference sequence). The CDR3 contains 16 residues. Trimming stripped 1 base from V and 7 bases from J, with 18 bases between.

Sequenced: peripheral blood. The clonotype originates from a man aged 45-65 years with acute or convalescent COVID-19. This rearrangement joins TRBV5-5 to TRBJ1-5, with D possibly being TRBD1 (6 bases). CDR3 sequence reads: CASSLNPPGVGQPQHF. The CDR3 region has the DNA TGTGCCAGCAGCTTGAACCCTCCAGGGGTGGGACAGCCCCAGCATTTT.